Sequencing of this T cell receptor (beta chain) was carried out in a study of Ad26.COV2.S vaccination and SARS-CoV-2 variants. Study context: The authors gave Ad26.COV2.S intramuscularly, either once or twice 56 days apart.

The method was immunoSEQ multiplex PCR; TCRdb's version includes in-frame clones alone and lacks a portion of them. The data contain a few hundred thousand clones, around 87% of them singletons. Treatment denoted: roughly 20 received Ad26.COV2.S at low or high dose, single or two shots; several received placebo; per-sample allocation not given. Samples were taken on day 63 after the first vaccine or placebo injection. In the vaccine, an Ad26 vector expressed the SARS-CoV-2 spike of the Wuhan strain. Points from the study as a whole: Recipients of either vaccine or placebo displayed similar breadth of non-spike TCRs.

Of note for this clone: Its antigen is unknown.

With 0 bases removed from V and 7 bases from J, the gap between germline ends came to 19 bases. The CDR3 runs to 17 residues. Germline V gene sequence: CDR1 SGDLS, CDR2 YYNGEE. The receptor was derived from a person between 18 and 60 years old who received the Ad26.COV2.S COVID-19 vaccine or a placebo. The sequencing used peripheral blood, collected in a trial of Ad26.COV2.S vaccine versus placebo. The chain couples TRBV9 to TRBJ2-2, with D possibly matching TRBD1 (6 bases). DNA of the CDR3: TGTGCCAGCAGCGTAGGAGGGGGATTCGGGTCAGGCGGGGAGCTGTTTTTT. It translates to CASSVGGGFGSGGELFF. The full variable domain, with the rest looked up from reference TRBV9 and TRBJ2-2, is DSGVTQTPKHLITATGQRVTLRCSPRSGDLSVYWYQQSLDQGLQFLIQYYNGEERAKGNILERFSAQQFPDLHSELNLSSLELGDSALYFCASSVGGGFGSGGELFFGEGSRLTVL.